The next 7 T cell receptor beta chains were all read from a single sample in a study of vaccination and CD4 T cells after COVID-19. Treatment noted: approximately nine-day PBMC culture with coronavirus spike peptide pools or control peptides (ViraFEST assay). Antigen specificity for these receptors is unknown. An Oncomine TCR Beta short-read assay was used to sequence the DNA from cultured CD4+ T cells. TCRdb fed the PCR reads into MiXCR, producing one record per CDR3 protein. This table has roughly 7,300 distinct CDR3 sequences, about 66% appearing once. Sequencing was performed on CD4+ T cells from blood, cultured in vitro. The receptors were sampled from a human donor who had recovered from COVID-19.

The genes are TRBV15 and TRBJ2-7; D might be TRBD1 (6 bases). Germline V gene lookup returns CDR1 LNHNV and CDR2 YYDKDF (reference sequence). This CDR3 spans 15 amino acids. Trimming left V 0 bases short and J 3 bases short, with 12 bases between. The CDR3 reads CATSRDRSRGYEQYF. CDR3 DNA sequence: TGTGCCACCAGCAGAGATCGGAGCAGGGGCTACGAGCAGTACTTC.

This chain links TRBV10-1 with TRBJ2-7; D gene ambiguous. V was pared by 6 bases and J by 5 bases, with 23 bases between. Looked up from germline, CDR1 is WNHNN and CDR2 is SYGVQD (reference sequence). This CDR3 is built from 16 residues. DNA for the CDR3: TGCGCCAGCAGCTCCTCGGTGCAGGACGGTGAGCACGAGCAGTACTTC. Protein: CASSSSVQDGEHEQYF.

The chain combines TRBV27 with TRBJ2-7; the match to TRBD1 covers 11 bases. CDR3 length equals 15 residues. Germline CDR1 reads MNHEY; CDR2 reads SMNVEV (reference sequence). V was clipped by 1 base and J by 3 bases; unmatched bases: 2. This CDR3 reads CASSLWTGGNYEQYF. DNA of the CDR3: TGTGCCAGCAGTTTATGGACAGGGGGCAACTACGAGCAGTACTTC.

Note on this clonotype: A read error likely explains this, since a far larger clone differs by one base. CDR3: CAISGGREDERYF. In DNA form, the CDR3 reads TGTGCCATCAGTGGTGGGAGGGAGGACGAGCGGTACTTC. The V and J genes are TRBV6-1 and TRBJ2-7; 7 nucleotides line up with TRBD2. This CDR3 contains 13 residues. In germline, CDR1 is MNHNS, CDR2 SASEGT.

Only a few counts were recorded for this clonotype. The chain joins TRBV20-1 to TRBJ1-2; D uncertain. The CDR3 covers 13 residues. Germline V gene data show CDR1 as DFQATT and CDR2 as SNEGSKA (reference sequence). The V and J ends lost 0 bases and 5 bases respectively, with 10 bases between them. The DNA of the CDR3 is TGCAGTGCTAGAGATTTTATCGGGTATGGCTACACCTTC. Translation: CSARDFIGYGYTF.

By proportion, this clonotype is large. This chain uses TRBV10-3 with TRBJ2-1; 9 positions agree with TRBD2. The germline V gene encodes CDR1 ENHRY and CDR2 SYGVKD. CDR3 length equals 14 residues. The V segment lost 4 bases and the J segment 9 bases; nucleotides outside the gene matches: 7. The CDR3 region is CAISVGGGVSEQFF. CDR3 nucleotides: TGTGCCATCAGTGTGGGCGGGGGGGTGAGTGAGCAGTTCTTC.

As regards this clonotype: Because the CDR3's place on the DNA is in doubt, the DNA is left out and the CDR3 is given as listed by TCRdb. V is TRBV21-1 and J is TRBJ2-3; whether TRBD1, the table's D call, matches the DNA was not checked. TRBV21-1 is assigned pseudogene status. Ends included, the CDR3 has 18 residues. CDR3 amino acids: CASSKVEVGGGSTDTQYF.